This TCR beta chain was sequenced for a study of blood T cell repertoires in COVID-19. Background on the study: PBMCs, B-cell-depleted T cells, or T cells were the source of the cDNA or gDNA that made up the material.

This CDR3 region has 17 residues. Germline V lookup: CDR1 LGHDT, CDR2 YNNKEL (reference sequence). The V segment lost 1 base and the J segment 6 bases; nucleotides outside the gene matches: 9. Assay: immunoSEQ multiplex PCR; the TCRdb copy retains only in-frame clones and omits some. The data hold around 120,000 clones, with 70% to 90% observed a single time. This clonotype was sampled from a human donor in a cohort sampled during active COVID-19. This chain joins TRBV3-1 (or the pseudogene TRBV3-2) and TRBJ2-1; 10 bases are a match to TRBD2. The specimen was peripheral blood. CDR3 coding DNA: TGTGCCAGCAGCCAAGGGCTGCTAGCGGGAGTTGGCAATGAGCAGTTCTTC. The encoded protein is CASSQGLLAGVGNEQFF.